This T cell receptor beta chain was retrieved from a study of T cell repertoires in cytomegalovirus infection (dated by TCRdb to between 2017 and 2020). As for the study more broadly: Recently identified HLA-C-restricted CMV epitopes, whose presentation resists viral immunomodulation, were targeted by peptide stimulations together with well-studied HLA-B-restricted epitopes. Because public TCR beta signatures pointed to carriage of CMV infection together with the matching HLA type, the HLA type of each donor mattered for the analysis.

V is reduced by 6 bases and J by 4 bases, leaving a spacing of 13 bases between them. The CDR3, cysteine through phenylalanine, is 13 amino acids long. CDR3 DNA only is kept here, 39 bases in frame from base 1. CDR1 and CDR2 were assigned from the germline V gene (reference sequence) as DFQATT and SNEGSKA. The study at large found these results: In the ex vivo response, HLA-C-restricted CMV-specific TCR beta clonotypes were dominant, and in two of eight donors the single most frequent clonotype came from this HLA-C-restricted group. In both this cohort and an independent cohort of 300 to 450 donors, the cumulative frequency of public TCR beta family members distinguished carriers of CMV infection plus the relevant HLA type.

The run used an Illumina HiSeq 1500. The public reads were reanalyzed by TCRdb: fastp trimming at Q25, MiXCR alignment, in-frame beta chains only. CDR3 protein duplicates are merged, each entry listing the most common genes and DNA. The sample table records around 500,000 distinct CDR3 sequences; about two fifths of these occur just once. Around 44% of the sample comes from the top ten. Sample treatment or condition, as interpreted from the label and publication: in vitro stimulation with specific CMV peptide epitopes to enrich CMV-specific T cells. As to this clonotype: Its antigen is still unknown. No much larger clonotype is one base removed from it; base qualities were not supplied.

This clonotype was sampled from a human donor in good health (CMV status not recorded). Some clones in this sample may be carry-over from other donors' samples. Specimen: cultured PBMCs, collected from culture after CMV antigen stimulation. This chain is built from TRBV20-1 and TRBJ1-5; the D gene is perhaps TRBD1, from 5 matching bases. This receptor has the CDR3 CSARMDKNQPQHF. The bases read TGCAGTGCACGAATGGACAAGAATCAGCCCCAGCATTTT.